Listed below are T cell receptor beta chains from one sample, sequenced in a study of human T cells and chemical hapten exposure. TCRdb reprocessed the RACE reads via MiXCR and lists one record per CDR3 protein. The top ten hold about 5.6% of the sample, which has 330,000 or so distinct CDR3 sequences, about 6% seen once. Sequencing was performed on whole blood, taken in connection with sensitization to the hapten diphenylcyclopropenone (DPC). The receptors originated from a woman in her late teens or twenties with alopecia areata. Some clones in this sample may be carry-over from other donors' samples. Each CDR3 is given with its conserved first and last residue. The D gene is left open where the match is weak. Clone size is stated in some rows and not others, as once, few, many or a class when expanded.

v_gene	abundance	d_gene	len	j_gene	CDR3aa	CDR3nt
TRBV2	many	TRBD1	14	TRBJ1-1	CASSVYTGDTEAFF	TGTGCCAGCAGCGTATATACAGGGGACACTGAAGCTTTCTTT
TRBV27	few	TRBD1	15	TRBJ2-3	CATMTSRTGVDTQYF	TGTGCCACCATGACATCGAGGACAGGGGTAGATACGCAGTATTTT
TRBV12-3/TRBV12-4	many	-	14	TRBJ1-6	CASSLGQGTSPLHF	TGTGCCAGCAGTTTAGGGCAGGGAACCTCACCCCTCCACTTT
TRBV7-3	-	TRBD2	16	TRBJ2-3	CASSFGLAGVVDTQYF	TGTGCCAGCAGCTTCGGACTAGCGGGGGTGGTGGATACGCAGTATTTT
TRBV2	few	-	15	TRBJ2-6	CASSEGVSGANVLTF	TGTGCCAGCAGCGAAGGGGTCTCTGGGGCCAACGTCCTGACTTTC
TRBV5-1	-	-	15	TRBJ2-7	CASSFSGTGSYEQYF	TGCGCCAGCAGCTTTTCCGGGACGGGGTCCTACGAGCAGTACTTC
TRBV7-2	few	-	13	TRBJ2-5	CASSSPEVETQYF	TGTGCCAGCAGCTCCCCCGAGGTGGAGACCCAGTACTTC
TRBV20-1	few	-	12	TRBJ2-4	CSVGIAKNIQYF	TGCAGCGTGGGAATAGCCAAAAACATTCAGTACTTC
TRBV9	-	-	16	TRBJ2-3	CASSVKVEGLTDTQYF	TGTGCCAGCAGCGTAAAGGTGGAGGGACTCACAGATACGCAGTATTTT
TRBV10-3	few	-	12	TRBJ2-3	CAISGGADTQYF	TGTGCCATCAGTGGAGGAGCAGATACGCAGTATTTT
TRBV6-5	many	-	14	TRBJ2-3	CASSYQTSTDTQYF	TGTGCCAGCAGTTACCAGACTAGTACAGATACGCAGTATTTT
TRBV10-3	few	-	11	TRBJ2-1	CAISDGFGQFF	TGTGCCATCAGTGACGGGTTCGGGCAGTTCTTC
TRBV11-3	few	-	13	TRBJ2-2	CASAPENTGELFF	TGTGCCAGCGCCCCTGAAAACACCGGGGAGCTGTTTTTT
TRBV6-5	few	-	16	TRBJ2-5	CASSYLAVGSQETQYF	TGTGCCAGCAGTTACTTGGCCGTGGGGAGTCAAGAGACCCAGTACTTC
TRBV11-1	-	-	15	TRBJ2-7	CASSSGQGGIYEQYF	TGTGCCAGCAGTTCTGGACAGGGAGGGATCTACGAGCAGTACTTC
TRBV4-2	-	TRBD1	15	TRBJ2-3	CASSQEGQGTDTQYF	TGTGCCAGCAGCCAAGAAGGACAGGGCACAGATACGCAGTATTTT
TRBV12-3/TRBV12-4	few	-	15	TRBJ2-2	CASSPGDPNSGELFF	TGTGCCAGCAGTCCAGGGGACCCTAACTCCGGGGAGCTGTTTTTT
TRBV7-2	many	-	19	TRBJ1-5	CASSLLPPLRARSNQPQHF	TGTGCCAGCAGCTTATTGCCCCCGTTACGAGCTCGAAGCAATCAGCCCCAGCATTTT
TRBV20-1	many	-	15	TRBJ2-5	CSARPFAGAEETQYF	TGCAGTGCTAGACCGTTTGCGGGGGCGGAAGAGACCCAGTACTTC
TRBV7-2	many	-	14	TRBJ1-2	CASSLTGVSDGYTF	TGTGCCAGCAGTCTGACGGGGGTCAGTGATGGCTACACCTTC
TRBV5-6	many	-	16	TRBJ1-3	CASSFIGAGPGNTIYF	TGTGCCAGCAGCTTCATTGGGGCAGGACCCGGAAACACCATATATTTT
TRBV12-3/TRBV12-4	-	TRBD1	17	TRBJ2-2	CASSPMVGQGNTGELFF	TGTGCCAGCAGTCCCATGGTCGGACAGGGCAATACCGGGGAGCTGTTTTTT
TRBV5-6	many	TRBD1	15	TRBJ1-1	CASSPGTATHTEAFF	TGTGCCAGCAGCCCCGGGACAGCAACTCACACTGAAGCTTTCTTT
TRBV3-1	few	TRBD2	18	TRBJ2-5	CASTLWTSGELYQETQYF	TGTGCCAGCACCCTATGGACTAGCGGGGAATTGTACCAAGAGACCCAGTACTTC
TRBV28	few	TRBD1	17	TRBJ1-5	CASKVLPGTGPNQPQHF	TGTGCCAGCAAGGTTTTACCCGGGACAGGGCCCAATCAGCCCCAGCATTTT
TRBV5-1	many	-	17	TRBJ2-1	CASSLVGGGSSYNEQFF	TGCGCCAGCAGCTTGGTCGGGGGCGGCAGCTCCTACAATGAGCAGTTCTTC
TRBV5-6	many	-	15	TRBJ1-1	CASSSVYTGNTEAFF	TGTGCCAGCAGCTCCGTGTACACGGGGAACACTGAAGCTTTCTTT
TRBV6-2/TRBV6-3	many	-	14	TRBJ1-5	CASSYETASQPQHF	TGTGCCAGCAGTTACGAGACAGCGAGTCAGCCCCAGCATTTT
TRBV10-3	-	-	12	TRBJ2-3	CAISLPSDTQYF	TGTGCCATCAGCTTGCCCTCAGATACGCAGTATTTT
TRBV3-1	many	TRBD2	17	TRBJ2-3	CASSRGPTSGPTDTQYF	TGTGCCAGCAGCCGAGGCCCCACTAGCGGCCCCACAGATACGCAGTATTTT
TRBV2	many	-	16	TRBJ1-5	CASSDRRSTGLQPQHF	TGTGCCAGCAGTGACAGGAGGTCCACCGGCCTGCAGCCCCAGCATTTT
TRBV29-1	few	TRBD2	15	TRBJ2-7	CSVGPSGGDPHEQYF	TGCAGCGTTGGGCCTAGCGGGGGGGATCCCCACGAGCAGTACTTC
TRBV12-3/TRBV12-4	-	-	13	TRBJ1-1	CASSLNGVTEAFF	TGTGCCAGCAGTTTAAATGGGGTCACTGAAGCTTTCTTT
TRBV12-3/TRBV12-4	many	-	15	TRBJ1-2	CASSPTGSDGYGYTF	TGTGCCAGCAGTCCGACAGGTAGTGACGGCTATGGCTACACCTTC
TRBV28	many	-	16	TRBJ1-1	CASRPGAARGYTEAFF	TGTGCCAGCAGACCAGGGGCAGCGAGGGGGTACACTGAAGCTTTCTTT
TRBV12-3/TRBV12-4	-	TRBD1	15	TRBJ1-1	CASSYGQAMNTEAFF	TGTGCCAGCAGTTACGGACAGGCGATGAACACTGAAGCTTTCTTT
TRBV12-3/TRBV12-4	few	TRBD1	20	TRBJ2-6	CASRMIRQGWTLSGANVLTF	TGTGCCAGCAGGATGATTAGACAGGGCTGGACCCTCTCTGGGGCCAACGTCCTGACTTTC
TRBV29-1	-	-	11	TRBJ2-5	CSVGGQETQYF	TGCAGCGTTGGGGGTCAAGAGACCCAGTACTTC
TRBV20-1	few	-	14	TRBJ1-2	CSASPPGSNYGYTF	TGCAGTGCTAGTCCGCCGGGGAGCAACTATGGCTACACCTTC
TRBV4-2	many	-	15	TRBJ1-2	CASSHNTGNSYGYTF	TGTGCCAGCAGCCATAATACAGGGAATAGCTATGGCTACACCTTC
TRBV13	-	-	14	TRBJ2-7	CASSPGTDPLEQYF	TGTGCCAGCAGCCCTGGGACGGACCCCTTGGAGCAGTACTTC
TRBV25-1	few	-	14	TRBJ2-4	CASSAGTQGDIQYF	TGTGCCAGCAGTGCCGGGACCCAAGGGGACATTCAGTACTTC
TRBV7-2	-	-	14	TRBJ1-1	CASSSRGQNTEAFF	TGTGCCAGCAGCTCCCGGGGACAGAACACTGAAGCTTTCTTT
TRBV14	-	TRBD1	15	TRBJ1-6	CASSQVQGAGSPLHF	TGTGCCAGCAGCCAAGTACAGGGGGCAGGTTCACCCCTCCACTTT
TRBV27	-	-	16	TRBJ2-5	CASSLMGTNLGETQYF	TGTGCCAGCAGTTTAATGGGGACCAACTTAGGAGAGACCCAGTACTTC
TRBV4-1	few	-	13	TRBJ2-3	CASSQEESPTHYF	TGCGCCAGCAGCCAAGAGGAAAGCCCCACGCACTATTTT
TRBV7-2	many	-	13	TRBJ2-3	CASSSYSADTQYF	TGTGCCAGCAGCTCCTATAGCGCAGATACGCAGTATTTT
TRBV14	many	-	12	TRBJ1-2	CASSPTFYGYTF	TGTGCCAGCAGCCCGACCTTCTATGGCTACACCTTC
TRBV15	many	-	14	TRBJ2-3	CATGRGGSTDTQYF	TGTGCCACCGGGCGAGGGGGGAGCACAGATACGCAGTATTTT
TRBV5-1	few	-	13	TRBJ2-5	CASSSIVGETQYF	TGCGCCAGCAGCTCTATTGTTGGAGAGACCCAGTACTTC
TRBV27	-	TRBD1	17	TRBJ2-7	CASSHVVGQGYSYEQYF	TGTGCCAGCAGTCACGTAGTGGGACAGGGGTACTCCTACGAGCAGTACTTC
TRBV10-3	-	-	14	TRBJ2-3	CAIREEGVTDTQYF	TGTGCCATCAGGGAGGAAGGGGTCACAGATACGCAGTATTTT
TRBV27	few	TRBD1	14	TRBJ2-7	CASSPLTGVYEQYF	TGTGCCAGCAGCCCATTAACAGGGGTCTACGAGCAGTACTTC
TRBV6-2/TRBV6-3	-	TRBD1	13	TRBJ2-4	CASSRTGRSIQYF	TGTGCCAGCAGTAGGACAGGGAGGAGCATTCAGTACTTC